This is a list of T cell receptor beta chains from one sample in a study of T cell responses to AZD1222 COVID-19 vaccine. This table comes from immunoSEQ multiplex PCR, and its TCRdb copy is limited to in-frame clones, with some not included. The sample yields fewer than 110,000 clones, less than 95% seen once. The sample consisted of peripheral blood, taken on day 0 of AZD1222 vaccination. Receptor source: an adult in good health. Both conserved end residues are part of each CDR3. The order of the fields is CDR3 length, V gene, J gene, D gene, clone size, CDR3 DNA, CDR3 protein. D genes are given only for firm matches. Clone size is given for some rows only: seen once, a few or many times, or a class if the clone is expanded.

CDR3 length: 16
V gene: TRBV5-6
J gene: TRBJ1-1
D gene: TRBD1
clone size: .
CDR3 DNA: TGTGCCAGCAGCGCCGGACAGGGTGAGGGTGTTGGTGAAGCTTTCTTT
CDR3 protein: CASSAGQGEGVGEAFF

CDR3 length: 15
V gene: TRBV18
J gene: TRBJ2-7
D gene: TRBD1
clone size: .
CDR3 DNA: TGTGCCAGCTCACCCAGATCGGACAGGGGAAACGAGCAGTACTTC
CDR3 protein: CASSPRSDRGNEQYF

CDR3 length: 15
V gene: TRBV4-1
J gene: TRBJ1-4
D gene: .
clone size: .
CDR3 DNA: TGCGCCAGCAGCCAAGAAATTTTAGGGTATGAAAAACTGTTTTTT
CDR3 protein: CASSQEILGYEKLFF

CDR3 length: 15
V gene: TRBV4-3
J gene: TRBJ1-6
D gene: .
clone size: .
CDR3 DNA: TGCGCCAGCAGCCAAGGAAATGGGGGGATCGTGGCCCTCCACTTT
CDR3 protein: CASSQGNGGIVALHF

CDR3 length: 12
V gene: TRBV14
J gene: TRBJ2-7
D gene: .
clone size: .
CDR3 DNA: TGTGCCAGCAGCTCACAGGGATACGAGCAGTACTTC
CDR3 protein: CASSSQGYEQYF

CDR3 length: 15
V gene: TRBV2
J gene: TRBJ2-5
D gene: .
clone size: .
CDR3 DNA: TGTGCCAGCAGTCCCCCCGAGGACTTCCAAGAGACCCAGTACTTC
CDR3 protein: CASSPPEDFQETQYF

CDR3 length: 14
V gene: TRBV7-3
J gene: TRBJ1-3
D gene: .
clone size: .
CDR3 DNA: TGTGCCAGCAGCTCTGGGACGGCTGGAAACACCATATATTTT
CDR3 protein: CASSSGTAGNTIYF

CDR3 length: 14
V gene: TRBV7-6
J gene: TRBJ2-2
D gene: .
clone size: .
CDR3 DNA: TGTGCCAGCAGCTTAGTCGGGGGCTCCGGGGAGCTGTTTTTT
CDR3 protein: CASSLVGGSGELFF

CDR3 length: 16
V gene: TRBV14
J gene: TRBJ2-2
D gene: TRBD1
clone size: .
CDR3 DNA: TGTGCCAGCAGCCAAGACTGGACAGGGCCCACCGGGGAGCTGTTTTTT
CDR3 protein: CASSQDWTGPTGELFF

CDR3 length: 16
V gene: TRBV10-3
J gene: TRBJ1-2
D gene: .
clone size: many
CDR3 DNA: TGTGCCATCAGTGAGACCCGACAAACCCCAGGGAGCGGCTACACCTTC
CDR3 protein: CAISETRQTPGSGYTF

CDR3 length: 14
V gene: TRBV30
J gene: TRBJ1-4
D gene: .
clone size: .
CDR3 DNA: TGTGCCTGGGCGGGGGGTGCAACTAATGAAAAACTGTTTTTT
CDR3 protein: CAWAGGATNEKLFF

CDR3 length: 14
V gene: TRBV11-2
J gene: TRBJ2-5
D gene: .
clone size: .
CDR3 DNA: TGTGCCAGCAGCTCCCTTTGGGGGAGCGAGACCCAGTACTTC
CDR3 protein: CASSSLWGSETQYF

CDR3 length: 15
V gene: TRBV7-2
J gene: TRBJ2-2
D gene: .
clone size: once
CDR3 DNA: TGTGCCAGCAGCAAAACCGCAGGGAACACCGGGGAGCTGTTTTTT
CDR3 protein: CASSKTAGNTGELFF

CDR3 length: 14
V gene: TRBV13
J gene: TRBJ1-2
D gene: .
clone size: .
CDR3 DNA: TGTGCCAGCAGTAAAGGGAGAGGGAACTATGGCTACACCTTC
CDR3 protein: CASSKGRGNYGYTF

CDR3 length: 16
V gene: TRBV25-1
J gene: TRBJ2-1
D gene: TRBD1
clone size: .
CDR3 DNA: TGTGCCAGCAGTGGAATCCGGGACAGGCGGGCGAATGAGCAGTTCTTC
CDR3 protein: CASSGIRDRRANEQFF

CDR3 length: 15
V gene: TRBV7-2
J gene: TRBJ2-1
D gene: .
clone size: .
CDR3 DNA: TGTGCCAGCAGCAGGACGGTGAGCTCCTACAATGAGCAGTTCTTC
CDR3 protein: CASSRTVSSYNEQFF

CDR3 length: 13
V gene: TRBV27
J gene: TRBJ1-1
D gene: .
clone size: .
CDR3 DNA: TGTGCCAGCAGTTTATTGGGTGGCACTGAAGCTTTCTTT
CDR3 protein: CASSLLGGTEAFF

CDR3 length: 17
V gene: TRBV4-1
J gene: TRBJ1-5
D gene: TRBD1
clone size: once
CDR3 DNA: TGCGCCAGCAGCCGAAGAGGCCCGGGACAGGGGAGTCAGCCCCAGCATTTT
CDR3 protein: CASSRRGPGQGSQPQHF

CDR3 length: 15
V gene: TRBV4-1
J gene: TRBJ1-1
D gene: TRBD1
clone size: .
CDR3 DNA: TGCGCCAGCAGCCAACCCGGGACAGGGAACACTGAAGCTTTCTTT
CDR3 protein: CASSQPGTGNTEAFF

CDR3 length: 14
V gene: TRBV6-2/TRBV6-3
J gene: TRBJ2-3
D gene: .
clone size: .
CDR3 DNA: TGTGCCAGCAGTTACTCGGCTCGCGCGGATACGCAGTATTTT
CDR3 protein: CASSYSARADTQYF

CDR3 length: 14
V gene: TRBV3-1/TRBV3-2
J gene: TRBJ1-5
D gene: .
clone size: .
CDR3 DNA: TGTGCCAGCAGCCAAGCGGGGGTCCATCAGCCCCAGCATTTT
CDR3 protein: CASSQAGVHQPQHF

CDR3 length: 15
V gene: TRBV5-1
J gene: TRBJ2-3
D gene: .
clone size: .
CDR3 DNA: TGCGCCAGCAGCTGGAGCGATCCGGGCACAGATACGCAGTATTTT
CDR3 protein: CASSWSDPGTDTQYF

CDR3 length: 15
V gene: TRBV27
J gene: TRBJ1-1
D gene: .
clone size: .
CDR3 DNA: TGTGCCAGCAGTTTATCGACCAACCTGAACACTGAAGCTTTCTTT
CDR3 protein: CASSLSTNLNTEAFF

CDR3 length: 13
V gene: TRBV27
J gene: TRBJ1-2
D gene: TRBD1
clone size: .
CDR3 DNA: TGTGCCAGCAGTACGGACAGGAGCTATGGCTACACCTTC
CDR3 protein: CASSTDRSYGYTF

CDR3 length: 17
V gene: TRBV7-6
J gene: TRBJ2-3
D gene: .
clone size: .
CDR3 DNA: TGTGCCAGCAGCCCTTGGGCCGATAGTTCCCTCGCAGATACGCAGTATTTT
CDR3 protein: CASSPWADSSLADTQYF

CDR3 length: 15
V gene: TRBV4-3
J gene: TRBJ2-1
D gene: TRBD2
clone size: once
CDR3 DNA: TGCGCCAGCAGCCAAGATGGGCGGGGGGGCTATGAGCAGTTCTTC
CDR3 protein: CASSQDGRGGYEQFF

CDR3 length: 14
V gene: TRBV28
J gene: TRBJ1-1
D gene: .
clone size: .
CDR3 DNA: TGTGCCAGCAGTCCCTTGCCCGTCACGAATGAAGCTTTCTTT
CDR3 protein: CASSPLPVTNEAFF

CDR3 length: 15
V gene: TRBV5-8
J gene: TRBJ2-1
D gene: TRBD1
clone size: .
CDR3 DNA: TGTGCCAGCAGACGGCCGGGACAGGGTTCAAATGAGCAGTTCTTC
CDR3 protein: CASRRPGQGSNEQFF

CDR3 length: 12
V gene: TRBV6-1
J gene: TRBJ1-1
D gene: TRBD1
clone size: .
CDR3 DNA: TGTGCCAGCAGCCGACAGGGCTGGGAAGCTTTCTTT
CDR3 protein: CASSRQGWEAFF

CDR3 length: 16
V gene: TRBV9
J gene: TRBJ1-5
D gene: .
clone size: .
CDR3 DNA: TGTGCCAGCAGCCCCGGGACTGGGGCAAGCAATCAGCCCCAGCATTTT
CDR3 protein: CASSPGTGASNQPQHF

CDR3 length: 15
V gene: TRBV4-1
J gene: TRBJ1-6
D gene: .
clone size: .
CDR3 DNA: TGCGCCAGCAGCACCAGACAGCTCGATAATTCACCCCTCCACTTT
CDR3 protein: CASSTRQLDNSPLHF

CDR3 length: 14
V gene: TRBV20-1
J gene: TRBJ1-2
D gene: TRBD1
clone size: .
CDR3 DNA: TGCAGTGCCAGTACCAGGGGGGATAACTATGGCTACACCTTC
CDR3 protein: CSASTRGDNYGYTF

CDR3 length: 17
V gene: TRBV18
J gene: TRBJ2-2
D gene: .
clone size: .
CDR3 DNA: TGTGCCAGCTCACCCCTCTCGAGGTACAGAAACACCGGGGAGCTGTTTTTT
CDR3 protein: CASSPLSRYRNTGELFF

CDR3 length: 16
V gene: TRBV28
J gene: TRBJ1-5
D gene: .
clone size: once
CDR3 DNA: TGTGCCAGCAGTTTTGGTCTTAAGGGGGGCAATCAGCCCCAGCATTTT
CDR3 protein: CASSFGLKGGNQPQHF

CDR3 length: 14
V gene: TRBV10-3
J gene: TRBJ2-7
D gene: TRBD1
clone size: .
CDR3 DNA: TGTGCCATCAGTGAGTCCTCAGGGGGCGGCGAGCAGTACTTC
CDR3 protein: CAISESSGGGEQYF

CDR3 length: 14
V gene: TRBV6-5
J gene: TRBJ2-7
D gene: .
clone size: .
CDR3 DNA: TGTGCCAGCAGTTCCGGCAGGAGCTCCTACGAGCAGTACTTC
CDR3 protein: CASSSGRSSYEQYF

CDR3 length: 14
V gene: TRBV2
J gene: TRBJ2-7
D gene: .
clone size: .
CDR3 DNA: TGTGCCAGCAGTGTTGAACAGGGTCGCTACGAGCAGTACTTC
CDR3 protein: CASSVEQGRYEQYF

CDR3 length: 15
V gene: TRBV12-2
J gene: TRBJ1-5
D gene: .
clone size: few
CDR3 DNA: TGTGCAAGTCGCTGCTCGGGGGGCCATAATCAGCCCCAGCATTTT
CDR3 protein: CASRCSGGHNQPQHF

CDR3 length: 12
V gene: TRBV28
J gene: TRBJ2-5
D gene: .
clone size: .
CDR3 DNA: TGTGCCAGCAGTCGGAGGGAAGAGACCCAGTACTTC
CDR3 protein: CASSRREETQYF

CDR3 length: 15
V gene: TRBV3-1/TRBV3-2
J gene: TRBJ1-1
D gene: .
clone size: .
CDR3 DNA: TGTGCCAGCAGCCAAGATTTGGGGGCCCCCACTGAAGCTTTCTTT
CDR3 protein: CASSQDLGAPTEAFF

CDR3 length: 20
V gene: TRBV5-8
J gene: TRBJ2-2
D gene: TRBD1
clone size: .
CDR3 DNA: TGTGCCAGCAGCCTCCAAAACCCTGGGACAGGGGGCTGGTTTTCCGGGGAGCTGTTTTTT
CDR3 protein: CASSLQNPGTGGWFSGELFF